This T cell receptor beta chain originates from a study of blood T cell repertoires in COVID-19. Turning to the study itself: From T cells, B-cell-depleted T cells, or PBMCs came the material, which was cDNA or gDNA.

Deletions cut 0 bases from V and 4 bases from J, with 9 bases between. CDR1 is GTSNPN and CDR2 is SVGIG in the germline V gene (reference sequence). This CDR3 is 13 amino acids long. Only a few counts were recorded for this clone. Original analysis: Amplification of reference gene primers provided the estimated nucleated cell counts. Data came from immunoSEQ multiplex PCR; TCRdb stores just in-frame clones and leaves some out. Clone size and V and J calls were adopted from that table, with D and trimming inferred from the DNA. The sample consists of some 160,000 clones, under 90% of them appearing once.

The sequence derives from a woman aged 60-75 years who had recovered from COVID-19. The sequencing sample was made of PBMCs or T cells enriched from blood (not recorded which). The V and J genes are TRBV30 and TRBJ1-1, with D possibly matching TRBD1 (5 bases). CDR3 nucleotides: TGTGCCTGGAGTGTACAAGGGGCCACTGAAGCTTTCTTT. Residues: CAWSVQGATEAFF.